This is a list of T cell receptor beta chains from one sample in a study of tumor-infiltrating lymphocytes in primary liver carcinoma. TCRdb recomputed calls from the multiplex PCR reads with MiXCR, one row per CDR3 protein. The data hold about 320,000 distinct CDR3 sequences, with 50% to 75% observed a single time. The specimen sequenced was peripheral blood. Receptors originate from a woman younger than 45 with primary liver carcinoma and hepatitis B virus infection. Both conserved end residues are part of each CDR3. Each record gives: D gene, clone size, V gene, J gene, CDR3 protein, CDR3 DNA. The D gene is left open where the match is weak. Clone size, where shown, is once, few, many, or a class for clones that have expanded.

d_call: -; clone_size: -; v_call: TRBV6-5; j_call: TRBJ2-3; cdr3_aa: CASSYIARDTKYF; cdr3_nt: TGTGCCAGCAGTTACATCGCGCGAGATACAAAGTATTTT
d_call: TRBD2; clone_size: many; v_call: TRBV6-5; j_call: TRBJ2-7; cdr3_aa: CASSYSKVGQPSGYEQYF; cdr3_nt: TGTGCCAGCAGTTACTCGAAGGTCGGGCAGCCTAGCGGGTACGAGCAGTACTTC
d_call: -; clone_size: -; v_call: TRBV4-1; j_call: TRBJ1-4; cdr3_aa: CASSQGTGQKEKVFF; cdr3_nt: TGCGCCAGCAGCCAAGGGACTGGACAGAAGGAAAAAGTGTTTTTT
d_call: -; clone_size: -; v_call: TRBV11-2; j_call: TRBJ1-2; cdr3_aa: CASSGNRAGGYTF; cdr3_nt: TGTGCCAGCAGTGGAAACAGGGCTGGGGGCTACACCTTC
d_call: -; clone_size: -; v_call: TRBV12-2; j_call: TRBJ2-1; cdr3_aa: CAIALIRLAGKRKETDEQFF; cdr3_nt: TGTGCAATTGCGCTTATCCGACTAGCGGGTAAAAGGAAGGAGACGGATGAGCAGTTCTTC
d_call: -; clone_size: -; v_call: TRBV24-1; j_call: TRBJ2-1; cdr3_aa: CATSETGGPRGWFF; cdr3_nt: TGTGCCACCAGTGAAACCGGCGGACCCCGGGGTTGGTTCTTC
d_call: -; clone_size: few; v_call: TRBV5-6; j_call: TRBJ2-3; cdr3_aa: CASSLSPFSTDTQYF; cdr3_nt: TGTGCCAGCAGCTTGTCGCCTTTTTCCACAGATACGCAGTATTTT
d_call: -; clone_size: many; v_call: TRBV6-2/TRBV6-3; j_call: TRBJ1-1; cdr3_aa: CASSKQDSRAFF; cdr3_nt: TGTGCCAGCAGTAAACAGGACTCGAGGGCTTTCTTT
d_call: -; clone_size: few; v_call: TRBV12-3/TRBV12-4; j_call: TRBJ1-5; cdr3_aa: CASSVAVGNQPQHF; cdr3_nt: TGTGCCAGCAGCGTCGCAGTGGGCAATCAGCCCCAGCATTTT
d_call: -; clone_size: -; v_call: TRBV14; j_call: TRBJ2-1; cdr3_aa: CTSSQVRGGSYNEQLF; cdr3_nt: TGTACCAGCAGCCAAGTCCGGGGAGGCTCCTACAATGAGCAGTTGTTC
d_call: TRBD2; clone_size: -; v_call: TRBV7-9; j_call: TRBJ2-1; cdr3_aa: CASSLPRGGSYSEQFF; cdr3_nt: TGTGCCAGCAGCTTACCGAGGGGAGGGTCCTACAGTGAGCAGTTCTTC
d_call: -; clone_size: -; v_call: TRBV11-2; j_call: TRBJ2-3; cdr3_aa: CASSFRAASPDTQYF; cdr3_nt: TGTGCCAGCAGTTTCCGAGCGGCTAGCCCAGATACGCAGTATTTT
d_call: TRBD2; clone_size: -; v_call: TRBV24-1; j_call: TRBJ2-1; cdr3_aa: CATSDPGTSVYEQIF; cdr3_nt: TGTGCCACCAGTGATCCCGGGACTAGCGTGTATGAGCAGATCTTC
d_call: TRBD1; clone_size: once; v_call: TRBV11-2; j_call: TRBJ2-7; cdr3_aa: CASTSSRQGISYEQYF; cdr3_nt: TGTGCCAGCACCTCTTCGAGACAGGGCATCTCCTACGAGCAGTACTTC
d_call: TRBD1; clone_size: many; v_call: TRBV29-1; j_call: TRBJ2-1; cdr3_aa: CSVEDWRQGAGVRYNEQFF; cdr3_nt: TGCAGCGTTGAAGATTGGAGACAGGGGGCGGGGGTACGGTACAATGAGCAGTTCTTC
d_call: TRBD2; clone_size: -; v_call: TRBV6-2/TRBV6-3; j_call: TRBJ2-7; cdr3_aa: CAGKSGAVSYEQYF; cdr3_nt: TGTGCCGGCAAAAGCGGGGCCGTGTCCTACGAGCAGTACTTC
d_call: -; clone_size: -; v_call: TRBV13; j_call: TRBJ1-3; cdr3_aa: CASSGQSSGDTIYF; cdr3_nt: TGTGCCAGCAGCGGACAAAGCTCTGGAGACACCATATATTTT
d_call: -; clone_size: -; v_call: TRBV7-2; j_call: TRBJ2-1; cdr3_aa: CASSRTGDEQFF; cdr3_nt: TGTGCCAGCAGCCGAACAGGCGATGAGCAGTTCTTC
d_call: -; clone_size: -; v_call: TRBV11-2; j_call: TRBJ2-3; cdr3_aa: CASSPGGADTKYF; cdr3_nt: TGTGCCAGCAGCCCAGGGGGGGCAGATACGAAGTATTTT
d_call: -; clone_size: -; v_call: TRBV12-5; j_call: TRBJ2-1; cdr3_aa: CASALTIGGYNEQFF; cdr3_nt: TGTGCTAGTGCCCTAACTATCGGGGGTTACAATGAGCAGTTCTTC
d_call: TRBD2; clone_size: -; v_call: TRBV6-6; j_call: TRBJ2-7; cdr3_aa: CATAPRPSGRTAYEQYF; cdr3_nt: TGTGCCACAGCACCCCGGCCTAGCGGGAGAACGGCGTACGAGCAGTACTTC
d_call: -; clone_size: many; v_call: TRBV6-5; j_call: TRBJ2-5; cdr3_aa: CASSLLLGATQYF; cdr3_nt: TGTGCCAGCAGCCTACTGTTGGGAGCGACCCAGTACTTC
d_call: TRBD2; clone_size: -; v_call: TRBV11-2; j_call: TRBJ2-3; cdr3_aa: CVNSPTSGRAADTQYF; cdr3_nt: TGTGTCAACAGCCCAACTAGCGGGAGGGCGGCAGATACGCAGTATTTT
d_call: TRBD2; clone_size: once; v_call: TRBV6-1; j_call: TRBJ2-3; cdr3_aa: CTSYQRTSGSRLADTQYF; cdr3_nt: TGTACTAGCTACCAGCGGACTAGCGGGAGTCGTTTGGCAGATACGCAGTATTTT
d_call: -; clone_size: -; v_call: TRBV10-3; j_call: TRBJ1-2; cdr3_aa: CATSESGAYNYGYTF; cdr3_nt: TGTGCCACCAGTGAGTCGGGCGCCTATAACTATGGCTACACCTTC
d_call: -; clone_size: -; v_call: TRBV29-1; j_call: TRBJ1-4; cdr3_aa: CRVVLGAHHEKLFF; cdr3_nt: TGCAGGGTTGTCCTGGGGGCGCATCATGAAAAACTGTTTTTT
d_call: TRBD1; clone_size: -; v_call: TRBV12-5; j_call: TRBJ2-1; cdr3_aa: CASGLGQGAYNEQFF; cdr3_nt: TGTGCTAGTGGGTTGGGGCAGGGGGCCTACAATGAGCAGTTCTTC
d_call: -; clone_size: -; v_call: TRBV29-1; j_call: TRBJ1-2; cdr3_aa: CGALVSYGYTF; cdr3_nt: TGCGGCGCTCTGGTCTCATATGGCTACACCTTC
d_call: TRBD1; clone_size: -; v_call: TRBV6-5; j_call: TRBJ2-1; cdr3_aa: CASSPTGGRRNEEFF; cdr3_nt: TGTGCCAGCAGTCCAACAGGGGGGAGGCGTAATGAGGAGTTCTTC
d_call: TRBD2; clone_size: -; v_call: TRBV11-3; j_call: TRBJ2-1; cdr3_aa: CASAPGLLHGGEHFF; cdr3_nt: TGTGCCAGCGCCCCGGGACTATTGCATGGGGGTGAGCATTTCTTC
d_call: TRBD1; clone_size: few; v_call: TRBV6-5; j_call: TRBJ1-4; cdr3_aa: CASSRDRGEEKLVF; cdr3_nt: TGTGCCAGCAGTCGAGACAGGGGGGAGGAAAAACTGGTTTTT
d_call: -; clone_size: many; v_call: TRBV4-1; j_call: TRBJ2-1; cdr3_aa: CASSQGYTGDHVIVF; cdr3_nt: TGCGCCAGCAGCCAAGGATACACAGGAGACCACGTTATAGTCTTC
d_call: TRBD1; clone_size: -; v_call: TRBV6-1; j_call: TRBJ1-2; cdr3_aa: CASSEAMFPGQANYGYTF; cdr3_nt: TGTGCCAGCAGTGAAGCCATGTTCCCAGGACAGGCAAACTATGGCTACACCTTC
d_call: TRBD2; clone_size: -; v_call: TRBV11-2; j_call: TRBJ2-1; cdr3_aa: CASGTSERNEQFF; cdr3_nt: TGTGCCAGCGGGACTAGCGAGAGGAATGAGCAGTTCTTC
d_call: -; clone_size: few; v_call: TRBV4-1; j_call: TRBJ1-1; cdr3_aa: CASSQEGQSNTEAFF; cdr3_nt: TGCGCCAGCAGCCAAGAAGGTCAGAGTAACACTGAAGCTTTCTTT
d_call: -; clone_size: -; v_call: TRBV7-8; j_call: TRBJ1-1; cdr3_aa: CVSSLSGNRNTEAFF; cdr3_nt: TGTGTCAGCAGCTTATCCGGAAACAGGAACACTGAAGCTTTCTTT
d_call: -; clone_size: few; v_call: TRBV25-1; j_call: TRBJ2-5; cdr3_aa: CASRYQETQYF; cdr3_nt: TGTGCCAGCCGGTACCAAGAGACCCAGTACTTC
d_call: -; clone_size: -; v_call: TRBV6-2/TRBV6-3; j_call: TRBJ1-5; cdr3_aa: CASTFDVHVPYSNQPQHF; cdr3_nt: TGTGCCAGCACGTTTGATGTCCACGTACCCTATAGCAATCAGCCCCAGCATTTT
d_call: -; clone_size: -; v_call: TRBV6-1; j_call: TRBJ2-1; cdr3_aa: CASSGTEYNEQFF; cdr3_nt: TGTGCCAGCAGTGGGACCGAATACAATGAGCAGTTCTTC
d_call: -; clone_size: few; v_call: TRBV25-1; j_call: TRBJ2-2; cdr3_aa: CASSGGTGELFF; cdr3_nt: TGTGCCAGCAGTGGGGGCACCGGGGAGTTGTTTTTT
d_call: TRBD2; clone_size: -; v_call: TRBV6-1; j_call: TRBJ2-1; cdr3_aa: CASSEGTSGRSLMNEQFF; cdr3_nt: TGTGCCAGCAGTGAAGGGACTAGCGGGAGAAGCTTGATGAATGAGCAGTTCTTC
d_call: -; clone_size: -; v_call: TRBV4-2; j_call: TRBJ1-1; cdr3_aa: CASSQDQWGGVSEAFF; cdr3_nt: TGTGCCAGCAGCCAAGATCAATGGGGGGGGGTCTCTGAAGCTTTCTTT
d_call: -; clone_size: once; v_call: TRBV6-1; j_call: TRBJ2-2; cdr3_aa: CVRRWGTGELFF; cdr3_nt: TGTGTCCGCCGCTGGGGTACCGGGGAGCTGTTTTTT
d_call: -; clone_size: -; v_call: TRBV12-3/TRBV12-4; j_call: TRBJ1-1; cdr3_aa: CASSRFGLVEVFF; cdr3_nt: TGTGCCAGCAGCAGATTCGGGTTAGTTGAAGTATTCTTT
d_call: -; clone_size: few; v_call: TRBV5-5; j_call: TRBJ2-1; cdr3_aa: CASSLGVAYEQFF; cdr3_nt: TGTGCCAGCAGCTTGGGGGTGGCGTATGAGCAGTTCTTC
d_call: TRBD1; clone_size: -; v_call: TRBV11-2; j_call: TRBJ2-5; cdr3_aa: CVSSQRTGEETQYF; cdr3_nt: TGTGTCAGCAGTCAGAGGACAGGGGAAGAGACCCAGTACTTC
d_call: TRBD2; clone_size: once; v_call: TRBV28; j_call: TRBJ2-1; cdr3_aa: CASSSGLAGGYPSYNEQFF; cdr3_nt: TGTGCCAGCAGTTCGGGACTAGCGGGAGGGTACCCCTCCTACAATGAGCAGTTCTTC
d_call: -; clone_size: -; v_call: TRBV30; j_call: TRBJ1-3; cdr3_aa: CAWSVVSGAGNTIYF; cdr3_nt: TGTGCCTGGAGTGTAGTGTCAGGGGCTGGAAACACCATATATTTT
d_call: -; clone_size: -; v_call: TRBV12-3/TRBV12-4; j_call: TRBJ2-5; cdr3_aa: CASSSSGGRGSQYF; cdr3_nt: TGTGCCAGCAGTTCGTCCGGGGGGCGGGGGTCCCAGTACTTC
d_call: TRBD1; clone_size: -; v_call: TRBV29-1; j_call: TRBJ1-4; cdr3_aa: CSVADRAPNEKLSF; cdr3_nt: TGCAGCGTAGCCGACAGGGCACCTAATGAAAAACTGTCTTTT
d_call: TRBD1; clone_size: -; v_call: TRBV6-6; j_call: TRBJ2-7; cdr3_aa: CASSKQGSYEQYF; cdr3_nt: TGTGCCAGCAGCAAACAGGGGTCCTACGAGCAGTACTTC
d_call: -; clone_size: few; v_call: TRBV7-9; j_call: TRBJ1-2; cdr3_aa: CASSTRPDGYTF; cdr3_nt: TGTGCCAGCAGCACCCGACCTGATGGCTACACCTTC